This T cell receptor beta chain is drawn from a study of T cell responses to AZD1222 COVID-19 vaccine. A remark on this clone: Its antigen is still unknown.

TCRdb keeps only in-frame clones here, not all; method: immunoSEQ multiplex PCR. The sample records 130,000 to 150,000 clones, approximately 91% being singletons. Findings of the study overall: A mostly white British donor set with more females was recruited, and clonal diversity was possibly underestimated. Baseline seropositives among AZD1222 recipients totaled only five or six.

CDR1 and CDR2 (germline): MGHRA, YSYEKL. V trimming: 7 bases; J trimming: 2 bases; junction bases outside the gene matches: 13. This CDR3 has 16 residues. Researchers grouped second doses given at about 4 or about 12 weeks into one pool. The input for sequencing was peripheral blood, taken 28 days after the second AZD1222 dose. The genes are TRBV4-1 and TRBJ1-2; TRBD1 agrees at 7 bases. This clonotype was sampled from an adult who received the AZD1222 COVID-19 vaccine. CDR3 amino acids: CASNRGGPESNYGYTF. CDR3 nucleotide sequence: TGCGCCAGCAACCGAGGGGGCCCCGAGTCGAACTATGGCTACACCTTC.